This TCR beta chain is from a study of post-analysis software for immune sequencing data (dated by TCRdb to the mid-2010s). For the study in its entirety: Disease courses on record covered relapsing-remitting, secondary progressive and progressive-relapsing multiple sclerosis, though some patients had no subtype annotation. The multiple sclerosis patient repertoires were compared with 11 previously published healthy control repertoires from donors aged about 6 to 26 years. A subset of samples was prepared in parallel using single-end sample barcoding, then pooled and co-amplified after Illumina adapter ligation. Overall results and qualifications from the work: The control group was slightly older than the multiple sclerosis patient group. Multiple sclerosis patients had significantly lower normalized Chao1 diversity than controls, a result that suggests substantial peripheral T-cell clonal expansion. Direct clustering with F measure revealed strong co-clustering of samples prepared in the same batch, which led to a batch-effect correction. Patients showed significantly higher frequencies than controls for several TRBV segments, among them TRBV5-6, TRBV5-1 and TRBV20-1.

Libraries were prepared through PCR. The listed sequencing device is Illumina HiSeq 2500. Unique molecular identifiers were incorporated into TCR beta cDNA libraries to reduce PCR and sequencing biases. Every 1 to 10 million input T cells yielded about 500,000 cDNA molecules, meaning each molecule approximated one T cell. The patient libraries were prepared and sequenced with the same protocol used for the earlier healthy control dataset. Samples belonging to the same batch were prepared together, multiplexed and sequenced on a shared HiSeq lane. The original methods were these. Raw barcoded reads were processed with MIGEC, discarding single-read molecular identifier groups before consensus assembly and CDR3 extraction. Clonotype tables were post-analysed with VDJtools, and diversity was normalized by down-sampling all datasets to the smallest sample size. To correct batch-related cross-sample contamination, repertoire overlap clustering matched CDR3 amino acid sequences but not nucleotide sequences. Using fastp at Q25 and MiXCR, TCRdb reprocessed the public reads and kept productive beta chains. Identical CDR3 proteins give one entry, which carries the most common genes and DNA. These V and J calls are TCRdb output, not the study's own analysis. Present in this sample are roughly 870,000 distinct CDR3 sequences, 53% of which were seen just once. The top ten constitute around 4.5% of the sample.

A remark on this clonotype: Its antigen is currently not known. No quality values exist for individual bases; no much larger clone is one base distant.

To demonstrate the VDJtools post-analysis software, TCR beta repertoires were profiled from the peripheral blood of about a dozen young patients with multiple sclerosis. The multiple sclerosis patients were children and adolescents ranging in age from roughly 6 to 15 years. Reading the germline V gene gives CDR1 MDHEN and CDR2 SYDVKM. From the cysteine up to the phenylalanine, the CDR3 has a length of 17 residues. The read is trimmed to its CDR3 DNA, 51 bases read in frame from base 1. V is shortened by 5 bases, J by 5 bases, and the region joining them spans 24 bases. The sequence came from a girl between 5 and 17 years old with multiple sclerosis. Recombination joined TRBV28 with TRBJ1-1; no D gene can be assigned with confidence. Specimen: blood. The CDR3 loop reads CASSLLPAGPLGTEAFF. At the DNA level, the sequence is TGTGCCAGCAGTCTACTCCCAGCGGGCCCACTGGGAACTGAAGCTTTCTTT. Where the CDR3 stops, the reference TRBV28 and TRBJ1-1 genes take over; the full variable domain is DVKVTQSSRYLVKRTGEKVFLECVQDMDHENMFWYRQDPGLGLRLIYFSYDVKMKEKGDIPEGYSVSREKKERFSLILESASTNQTSMYLCASSLLPAGPLGTEAFFGQGTRLTVV.